This T cell receptor (beta chain) was sequenced in a study of blood T cell repertoires in COVID-19. On the study more broadly: Specimens from acute and convalescent COVID-19 originated in the United States, Italy and Spain. PBMCs, B-cell-depleted T cells, or T cells provided the cDNA or gDNA that made up the material.

Per the study methods: Using reference gene primer amplification, nucleated cell counts were estimated. Clones were sequenced by immunoSEQ multiplex PCR, and TCRdb holds only the in-frame ones, with some missing. Clonal size and the V and J genes are those of that table, whereas D and trimming came from the DNA. The sample has 170,000 or so clones, 60% to 80% seen once. CDR1 and CDR2 (germline): MNHEY, SVGAGI. There are 13 residues in the CDR3. V was cut by 5 bases and J by 3 bases, with 11 bases left in between. Sequences were obtained from peripheral blood. This chain links TRBV6-5 with TRBJ2-7; D remains ambiguous. This sequence originates from a woman aged 70 to 79 with acute or convalescent COVID-19. Written as DNA, the CDR3 is TGTGCCAGCAGTCGAGGCCCTAGCTACGAGCAGTACTTC. Translating it yields CASSRGPSYEQYF.